The rows below give T cell receptor beta chains drawn from one sample of a study of T cell responses to AZD1222 COVID-19 vaccine. The table came from immunoSEQ multiplex PCR; TCRdb's copy has only in-frame clones and leaves some out. Among some 130,000 clones listed, under 95% were seen once. The sequenced sample was peripheral blood, obtained 28 days after the second AZD1222 dose. The source of these receptors is an adult who received the AZD1222 COVID-19 vaccine. Each CDR3 is given with its conserved first and last residue. The order of the fields is D gene, J gene, V gene, clone size, CDR3 protein, CDR3 DNA. A D gene is named only where the DNA matches it firmly. Some rows have no size entry. The others give once, few or many, or a class for an expanded clone.

d_call: .
j_call: TRBJ2-1
v_call: TRBV10-3
clone_size: .
cdr3_aa: CAISSGLVNEQFF
cdr3_nt: TGTGCCATCAGTAGCGGGCTGGTCAATGAGCAGTTCTTC

d_call: .
j_call: TRBJ2-7
v_call: TRBV6-1
clone_size: .
cdr3_aa: CASSEAWPYEQYF
cdr3_nt: TGTGCCAGCAGTGAAGCTTGGCCCTACGAGCAGTACTTC

d_call: .
j_call: TRBJ2-3
v_call: TRBV7-3
clone_size: .
cdr3_aa: CASSLSGDTQYF
cdr3_nt: TGTGCCAGCAGCTTAAGCGGCGATACGCAGTATTTT

d_call: .
j_call: TRBJ1-5
v_call: TRBV18
clone_size: .
cdr3_aa: CASSISDGMRPQHF
cdr3_nt: TGTGCCAGCTCAATTTCGGACGGCATGCGGCCCCAGCATTTT

d_call: TRBD2
j_call: TRBJ2-3
v_call: TRBV2
clone_size: once
cdr3_aa: CASSEIAGFTDTQYF
cdr3_nt: TGTGCCAGCAGTGAGATAGCGGGATTCACAGATACGCAGTATTTT

d_call: TRBD1
j_call: TRBJ1-2
v_call: TRBV5-1
clone_size: .
cdr3_aa: CASSPGQGAGGYTF
cdr3_nt: TGCGCCAGCAGCCCCGGACAGGGGGCGGGGGGCTACACCTTC

d_call: .
j_call: TRBJ2-7
v_call: TRBV7-3
clone_size: .
cdr3_aa: CASSFRRSYEQYF
cdr3_nt: TGTGCCAGCAGCTTCCGGCGGTCCTACGAGCAGTACTTC

d_call: .
j_call: TRBJ1-3
v_call: TRBV2
clone_size: .
cdr3_aa: CASRDGQFSGNTIYF
cdr3_nt: TGTGCCAGCAGGGATGGACAGTTTTCAGGAAACACCATATATTTT

d_call: TRBD1
j_call: TRBJ1-2
v_call: TRBV11-2
clone_size: once
cdr3_aa: CASSLDRDNYGYTF
cdr3_nt: TGTGCCAGCAGCTTGGACAGGGACAACTATGGCTACACCTTC

d_call: TRBD1
j_call: TRBJ2-5
v_call: TRBV29-1
clone_size: .
cdr3_aa: CSDMTGAETQYF
cdr3_nt: TGCAGCGACATGACAGGGGCAGAGACCCAGTACTTC

d_call: .
j_call: TRBJ2-7
v_call: TRBV6-5
clone_size: .
cdr3_aa: CASSYYGSYEQYF
cdr3_nt: TGTGCCAGCAGTTACTATGGCTCCTACGAGCAGTACTTC

d_call: TRBD2
j_call: TRBJ2-5
v_call: TRBV4-1
clone_size: .
cdr3_aa: CASSRTSGSETQYF
cdr3_nt: TGCGCCAGCAGCCGGACTAGCGGGAGTGAGACCCAGTACTTC

d_call: TRBD1
j_call: TRBJ2-3
v_call: TRBV7-8
clone_size: .
cdr3_aa: CASSPRQGPHDTQYF
cdr3_nt: TGTGCCAGCAGCCCCAGACAGGGTCCCCATGATACGCAGTATTTT

d_call: TRBD2
j_call: TRBJ2-3
v_call: TRBV18
clone_size: .
cdr3_aa: CASSLQVKREFGLADTQYF
cdr3_nt: TGTGCCAGCTCACTACAGGTCAAGCGGGAGTTTGGGTTGGCAGATACGCAGTATTTT

d_call: TRBD1
j_call: TRBJ1-2
v_call: TRBV2
clone_size: once
cdr3_aa: CASSADRGDYGYTF
cdr3_nt: TGTGCCAGCAGTGCGGACAGGGGCGACTATGGCTACACCTTC

d_call: TRBD2
j_call: TRBJ2-3
v_call: TRBV27
clone_size: .
cdr3_aa: CASIGEHGTSGPDTQYF
cdr3_nt: TGTGCCAGCATCGGGGAACACGGGACTAGCGGGCCAGATACGCAGTATTTT

d_call: .
j_call: TRBJ1-3
v_call: TRBV28
clone_size: .
cdr3_aa: CASTAGVVSGNTIYF
cdr3_nt: TGTGCCAGCACCGCCGGTGTGGTATCTGGAAACACCATATATTTT

d_call: TRBD1
j_call: TRBJ1-2
v_call: TRBV12-3/TRBV12-4
clone_size: .
cdr3_aa: CASTTQGVYGYTF
cdr3_nt: TGTGCCAGCACCACCCAGGGGGTATATGGCTACACCTTC

d_call: .
j_call: TRBJ1-1
v_call: TRBV5-1
clone_size: .
cdr3_aa: CASSLTAGMNTEAFF
cdr3_nt: TGCGCCAGCAGCTTGACGGCAGGGATGAACACTGAAGCTTTCTTT

d_call: .
j_call: TRBJ2-7
v_call: TRBV11-2
clone_size: .
cdr3_aa: CASSSRDKKLF
cdr3_nt: TGTGCCAGCAGCTCCCGGGACAAAAAGCTTTTC

d_call: .
j_call: TRBJ1-5
v_call: TRBV6-1
clone_size: .
cdr3_aa: CASSEEYLGVWSNQPQHF
cdr3_nt: TGTGCCAGCAGTGAGGAGTACTTGGGGGTCTGGAGCAATCAGCCCCAGCATTTT

d_call: TRBD1
j_call: TRBJ1-4
v_call: TRBV5-4
clone_size: once
cdr3_aa: CASSLGKTGSAEKLFF
cdr3_nt: TGTGCCAGCAGCTTGGGGAAGACAGGGTCGGCTGAAAAACTGTTTTTT

d_call: .
j_call: TRBJ1-4
v_call: TRBV23-1
clone_size: .
cdr3_aa: CASSHPPWYNIGEKLFF
cdr3_nt: TGCGCCAGCAGTCATCCCCCCTGGTATAACATAGGCGAAAAACTGTTTTTT

d_call: TRBD2
j_call: TRBJ2-1
v_call: TRBV19
clone_size: .
cdr3_aa: CASSIRVIAGPYNEQFF
cdr3_nt: TGTGCCAGTAGTATACGGGTGATAGCGGGACCGTACAATGAGCAGTTCTTC

d_call: TRBD1
j_call: TRBJ1-1
v_call: TRBV7-9
clone_size: .
cdr3_aa: CASSSGQGNMNTEAFF
cdr3_nt: TGTGCCAGCAGCTCGGGACAGGGGAACATGAACACTGAAGCTTTCTTT

d_call: .
j_call: TRBJ1-1
v_call: TRBV9
clone_size: few
cdr3_aa: CASSPHMNTEAFF
cdr3_nt: TGTGCCAGCAGCCCCCACATGAACACTGAAGCTTTCTTT

d_call: .
j_call: TRBJ1-3
v_call: TRBV7-2
clone_size: .
cdr3_aa: CASSLSYRDTIYF
cdr3_nt: TGTGCCAGCAGCTTGTCTTACCGGGACACCATATATTTT

d_call: .
j_call: TRBJ2-7
v_call: TRBV6-1
clone_size: .
cdr3_aa: CASSQIGEQYF
cdr3_nt: TGTGCCAGCAGCCAAATCGGCGAGCAGTACTTC

d_call: .
j_call: TRBJ1-1
v_call: TRBV9
clone_size: .
cdr3_aa: CASSVAPMNTEAFF
cdr3_nt: TGTGCCAGCAGCGTGGCACCGATGAACACTGAAGCTTTCTTT

d_call: .
j_call: TRBJ2-3
v_call: TRBV9
clone_size: .
cdr3_aa: CASSVKTGRADTQYF
cdr3_nt: TGTGCCAGCAGCGTGAAGACAGGCCGGGCAGATACGCAGTATTTT

d_call: .
j_call: TRBJ2-1
v_call: TRBV24-1
clone_size: .
cdr3_aa: CATSDLTGPKGSNEQFF
cdr3_nt: TGTGCCACCAGTGATTTGACAGGGCCCAAAGGTTCCAATGAGCAGTTCTTC

d_call: .
j_call: TRBJ2-7
v_call: TRBV3-1/TRBV3-2
clone_size: .
cdr3_aa: CASSPQRFSYEQYF
cdr3_nt: TGTGCCAGCAGCCCTCAGCGGTTCTCCTACGAGCAGTACTTC

d_call: .
j_call: TRBJ1-1
v_call: TRBV12-3/TRBV12-4
clone_size: .
cdr3_aa: CASSKEQNTEAFF
cdr3_nt: TGTGCCAGCAGTAAGGAGCAGAACACTGAAGCTTTCTTT

d_call: .
j_call: TRBJ1-1
v_call: TRBV28
clone_size: .
cdr3_aa: CASSTGTISWTEAFF
cdr3_nt: TGTGCCAGCAGCACCGGGACAATAAGCTGGACTGAAGCTTTCTTT

d_call: TRBD1
j_call: TRBJ1-2
v_call: TRBV28
clone_size: .
cdr3_aa: CASSFGTGTYGYTF
cdr3_nt: TGTGCCAGCAGTTTTGGGACAGGGACCTATGGCTACACCTTC

d_call: TRBD1
j_call: TRBJ2-5
v_call: TRBV4-2
clone_size: .
cdr3_aa: CASSQPPGQGEKETQYF
cdr3_nt: TGTGCCAGCAGCCAACCGCCGGGACAGGGGGAAAAAGAGACCCAGTACTTC

d_call: .
j_call: TRBJ1-4
v_call: TRBV25-1
clone_size: .
cdr3_aa: CASSAFPSGTEKLFF
cdr3_nt: TGTGCCAGCAGTGCCTTCCCTTCGGGGACCGAAAAACTGTTTTTT

d_call: .
j_call: TRBJ2-7
v_call: TRBV6-1
clone_size: .
cdr3_aa: CASSGRRRDFYSYEQYF
cdr3_nt: TGTGCCAGCAGTGGGCGTCGACGGGACTTCTATTCCTACGAGCAGTACTTC

d_call: .
j_call: TRBJ2-1
v_call: TRBV7-8
clone_size: .
cdr3_aa: CASSLNQGHEQFF
cdr3_nt: TGTGCCAGCAGCTTGAACCAAGGCCATGAGCAGTTCTTC

d_call: TRBD1
j_call: TRBJ1-5
v_call: TRBV23-1
clone_size: .
cdr3_aa: CASSQPAEGQFYQPQHF
cdr3_nt: TGCGCCAGCAGTCAACCGGCGGAGGGACAGTTCTATCAGCCCCAGCATTTT

d_call: TRBD2
j_call: TRBJ2-3
v_call: TRBV7-3
clone_size: once
cdr3_aa: CASSSGGSTDTQYF
cdr3_nt: TGTGCCAGCAGCTCGGGAGGGAGCACAGATACGCAGTATTTT

d_call: .
j_call: TRBJ2-7
v_call: TRBV9
clone_size: few
cdr3_aa: CASKPRHPTYEQYF
cdr3_nt: TGTGCCAGCAAGCCCAGGCATCCTACCTACGAGCAGTACTTC